This T cell receptor (beta chain) was recovered during a study of T cell changes during pregnancy in multiple sclerosis. Clones were read by immunoSEQ multiplex PCR, and TCRdb kept only the in-frame ones, dropping some. The sample lists around 36,000 clones, approximately 90% seen once, with around 1.2% in the top ten. Trimming shortened V by 6 bases and J by 7 bases, and 13 bases separated the two germline ends. The germline V gene encodes CDR1 MDHEN and CDR2 SYDVKM. The CDR3 has 13 amino acids. The input for sequencing was peripheral blood, taken before pregnancy. This receptor was taken from a female donor with multiple sclerosis, enrolled in a pregnancy study. The chain recombines TRBV28 with TRBJ2-1; D might be TRBD1 (6 bases). In DNA, the CDR3 is TGTGCCAGCAGACCCGCAAGGGGGAATGAGCAGTTCTTC. Its translation: CASRPARGNEQFF. Full variable domain (missing parts from reference TRBV28 and TRBJ2-1): DVKVTQSSRYLVKRTGEKVFLECVQDMDHENMFWYRQDPGLGLRLIYFSYDVKMKEKGDIPEGYSVSREKKERFSLILESASTNQTSMYLCASRPARGNEQFFGPGTRLTVL.